A single sample is the source of the 30 T cell receptor beta chains below, sequenced in a study of monozygotic twins with inflammatory bowel disease. TCRdb reprocessed the 5' RACE reads, with one entry per CDR3 protein and no DNA. The sample data list 300,000 to 400,000 distinct CDR3 sequences. Specimen: blood. These receptors were collected from a human donor with ulcerative colitis or Crohn's disease, or a healthy co-twin of an affected twin (not recorded which).

The gene calls are TRBV4-1 and TRBJ2-2; lacking DNA, the TRBD2 call made by TCRdb goes unchecked. From germline, CDR1 is MGHRA and CDR2 YSYEKL. CDR3 size: 17 residues. This CDR3 reads CASSQVNSGQNTGELFF.

The chain combines TRBV4-1 with TRBJ1-5. CDR1 is MGHRA, CDR2 YSYEKL, per germline. This CDR3 is built from 17 residues. This CDR3 is CASSQVGTGRGGQPQHF.

The V call is TRBV5-1, the J call TRBJ1-6; TCRdb picks TRBD1, but there is no DNA to check that call. Germline-derived CDR1 and CDR2 are SGHRS and YFSETQ. This CDR3 contains 15 residues. This CDR3 is CASSQKGQGNSPLHF.

This rearrangement joins TRBV28 to TRBJ2-1. The length of the CDR3 is 14 residues. Germline CDR1 is MDHEN and CDR2 is SYDVKM. Here the CDR3 reads CASFSGPPYNEQFF.

V and J are TRBV12-3 or TRBV12-4 and TRBJ1-5; the D call from TCRdb, TRBD1, cannot be confirmed without DNA. CDR3 size: 13 residues. CDR3 protein: CASTLQGNQPQHF.

The chain combines TRBV28 with TRBJ2-7. The germline CDR1 and CDR2 sequences are MDHEN and SYDVKM. The CDR3 covers 15 residues. The CDR3 is CASSFGSMKSYEQYF.

The chain carries TRBV15 and TRBJ2-7. The CDR3 is made up of 14 amino acids. CDR1 is LNHNV, CDR2 YYDKDF, per germline (reference sequence). CDR3: CATSRGSNSYEQYF.

The CDR3 here is CASGLGSQGNTEAFF. This chain uses TRBV12-5 with TRBJ1-1; TCRdb calls TRBD1, which cannot be checked without DNA. This CDR3 has 15 amino acids. Germline V gene lookup returns CDR1 LGHNT and CDR2 FRNRAP.

The chain has TRBV3-1 and TRBJ1-2. From germline, CDR1 is LGHDT and CDR2 YNNKEL (reference sequence). This CDR3 contains 12 residues. This chain's CDR3 is CASSADSLGRTF.

The chain has TRBV28 and TRBJ1-5; TCRdb designates TRBD1, a call that cannot be tested without DNA. Germline CDR1 reads MDHEN; CDR2 reads SYDVKM. The CDR3 is 15 residues long. The CDR3 spells CASREQGGANQPQHF.

The chain joins TRBV20-1 to TRBJ2-3; TCRdb calls TRBD1, which cannot be checked without DNA. The germline V gene has CDR1 DFQATT and CDR2 SNEGSKA (reference sequence). The CDR3 is made up of 15 amino acids. The CDR3 loop is CSARTVGPLTDTQYF.

This chain links TRBV19 with TRBJ1-1. The CDR3 runs to 13 residues. Germline CDR1 is LNHDA and CDR2 is SQIVND (reference sequence). CDR3 amino acids: CASTQVLNTEAFF.

The V call is TRBV7-9, the J call TRBJ1-1; TCRdb lists TRBD1, though no DNA is available to test this call. CDR3 length: 15 amino acids. Germline V gives CDR1 SEHNR, CDR2 FQNEAQ (reference sequence). The CDR3 sequence is CASSYFLQGSTEAFF. Full variable domain (remainder filled in from reference TRBV7-9 and TRBJ1-1): DTGVSQNPRHKITKRGQNVTFRCDPISEHNRLYWYRQTLGQGPEFLTYFQNEAQLEKSRLLSDRFSAERPKGSFSTLEIQRTEQGDSAMYLCASSYFLQGSTEAFFGQGTRLTVV.

The CDR3 protein is CASRDRAQETQYF. The chain joins TRBV12-3 or TRBV12-4 to TRBJ2-5; TCRdb outputs TRBD1, but without DNA this stays unchecked. This CDR3 contains 13 residues.

The chain is built from TRBV20-1 and TRBJ2-3; TCRdb reports TRBD2, a call that lacks DNA to check it against. Per the germline V gene, CDR1 is DFQATT and CDR2 is SNEGSKA (reference sequence). This CDR3 comprises 17 residues. The CDR3 loop is CSARGIAGVLSEDTQYF.

The rearrangement links TRBV15 to TRBJ2-4; TCRdb proposes TRBD2, but this gene call is untestable without DNA. The V gene's germline CDR1 is LNHNV and CDR2 YYDKDF (reference sequence). This CDR3 has 17 amino acids. CDR3 protein: CATSRARLEIAKNIQYF.

The CDR3 spells CASSRKENSPLHF. The V and J genes are TRBV14 and TRBJ1-6. The length of the CDR3 is 13 residues. The V gene's germline CDR1 is SGHDN and CDR2 FVKESK.

V is TRBV6-5 and J is TRBJ1-1; there is no DNA to check the TCRdb D call of TRBD1. Germline CDR1 and CDR2: MNHEY and SVGAGI. The CDR3 sequence is 16 residues long. The CDR3 loop reads CASSYSGRGVFTEAFF.

J is TRBJ2-7 and V is TRBV12-3 or TRBV12-4; as DNA is missing, the TRBD2 call by TCRdb cannot be tested. This CDR3 has 18 amino acids. CDR3 residues: CASSLGLRTSGPTYEQYF.

CDR3 sequence: CASSSSTGVYSYEQYF. This chain joins TRBV28 and TRBJ2-7; TCRdb picks TRBD1, but there is no DNA to check that call. Germline V CDR1 and CDR2: MDHEN, SYDVKM. CDR3 length equals 16 residues.

This rearrangement joins TRBV15 to TRBJ2-3. Germline CDR1 reads LNHNV; CDR2 reads YYDKDF (reference sequence). This CDR3 is 16 amino acids long. CDR3 in amino acids: CATSSRSRSKADTQYF.

V and J are TRBV11-2 and TRBJ1-1. The CDR3 has 12 residues. Germline V gives CDR1 SGHAT, CDR2 FQNNGV. The CDR3 is CASSFLNTEASF.

This chain's CDR3 is CASSQYNRGRKETQYF. The V call is TRBV7-2, the J call TRBJ2-5; TCRdb reports TRBD1, a call that lacks DNA to check it against. Germline V CDR1 and CDR2: SGHTA, FQGNSA. This CDR3 has 16 residues.

This chain uses TRBV3-1 with TRBJ2-7; TCRdb returns TRBD2, unconfirmable since there is no DNA. This CDR3 contains 13 residues. Germline V gene data show CDR1 as LGHDT and CDR2 as YNNKEL (reference sequence). Here the CDR3 reads CASSRTSGNEQYF.

The chain employs TRBV27 and TRBJ1-5; TCRdb selects TRBD1, and the lack of DNA leaves this call unchecked. Germline V gene lookup returns CDR1 MNHEY and CDR2 SMNVEV (reference sequence). The CDR3 contains 13 residues. The CDR3: CASSGGGGQPQHF.

The rearrangement uses TRBV20-1 and TRBJ2-1; checking the TCRdb D call of TRBD2 is not possible without DNA. There are 13 residues in the CDR3. CDR1 and CDR2 from the germline V gene are DFQATT and SNEGSKA (reference sequence). The CDR3 is CSARVGGRDEQFF.

The V and J genes are TRBV7-9 and TRBJ2-6. There are 13 residues in the CDR3. The germline V gene encodes CDR1 SEHNR and CDR2 FQNEAQ (reference sequence). CDR3 sequence reads: CASIQTGANVLTF.

This chain joins TRBV10-2 and TRBJ2-1; TCRdb indicates TRBD2, and absent DNA this call remains unverified. This CDR3 is built from 17 residues. CDR1 and CDR2 from the germline V gene are WSHSY and SAAADI. CDR3 loop: CASSESGGSYKHNEQFF.

The chain links TRBV20-1 to TRBJ2-7; absent DNA, TCRdb's TRBD1 call cannot be checked. This CDR3 has 15 amino acids. In germline, CDR1 is DFQATT, CDR2 SNEGSKA (reference sequence). Here the CDR3 reads CSARQSQGMNYEQYF.

The CDR3 reads CASSFGRADTQYF. V gene TRBV27 combines with J gene TRBJ2-3; TCRdb calls TRBD1, which cannot be checked without DNA. The germline gives CDR1 MNHEY, CDR2 SMNVEV (reference sequence). CDR3 length equals 13 residues.